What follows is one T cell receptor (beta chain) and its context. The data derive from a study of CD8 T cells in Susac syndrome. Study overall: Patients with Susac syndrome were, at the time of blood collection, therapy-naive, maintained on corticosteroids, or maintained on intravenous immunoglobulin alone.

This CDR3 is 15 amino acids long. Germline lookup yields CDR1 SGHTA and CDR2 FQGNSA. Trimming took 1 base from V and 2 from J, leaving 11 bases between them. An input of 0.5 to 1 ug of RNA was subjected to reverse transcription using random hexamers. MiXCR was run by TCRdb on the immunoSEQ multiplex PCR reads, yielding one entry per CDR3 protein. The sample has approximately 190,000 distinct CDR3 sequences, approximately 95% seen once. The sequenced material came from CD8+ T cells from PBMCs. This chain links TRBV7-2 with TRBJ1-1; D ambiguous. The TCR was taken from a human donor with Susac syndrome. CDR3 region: CASSLGPGTNTEAFF. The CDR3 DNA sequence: TGTGCCAGCAGCTTAGGCCCAGGAACTAACACTGAAGCTTTCTTT.